This TCR beta chain was obtained from a study of blood T cell repertoires in COVID-19. Original analysis: Estimates of nucleated cell counts were drawn from the amplification of reference gene primers. TCRdb's table, derived via immunoSEQ multiplex PCR, lists solely in-frame clones and lacks some. The V and J calls and the clone size are those of that table, but D and trimming were determined from the DNA. The table has approximately 45,000 clones, around 87% seen once. Germline CDR1 reads SGHVS; CDR2 reads FNYEAQ. The V gene lost 0 bases and the J gene lost 8 bases, with 13 bases spanning the gap. This CDR3 has 14 residues.

The clonotype comes from a man aged 40-49 years with COVID-19, enrolled during active disease. The sample comprised peripheral blood. This chain links TRBV7-6 with TRBJ1-1, with TRBD1 as a possible D gene (5 bases). The DNA for the CDR3 is TGTGCCAGCAGCTTAGCGGGCAGGGACTTCGAAGCTTTCTTT. Amino acids: CASSLAGRDFEAFF.